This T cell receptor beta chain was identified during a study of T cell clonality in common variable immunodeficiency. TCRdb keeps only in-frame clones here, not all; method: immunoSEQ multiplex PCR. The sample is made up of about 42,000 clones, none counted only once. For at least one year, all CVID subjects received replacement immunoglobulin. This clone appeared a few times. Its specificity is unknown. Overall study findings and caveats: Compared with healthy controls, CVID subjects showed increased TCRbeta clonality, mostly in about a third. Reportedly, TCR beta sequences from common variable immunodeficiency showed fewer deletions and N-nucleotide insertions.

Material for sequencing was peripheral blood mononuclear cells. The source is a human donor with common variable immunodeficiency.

This CDR3 reads CASSPRQDTEAFF. CDR3 bases read: TGTGCCAGCTCACCGAGACAAGACACTGAA. V gene TRBV18 combines with J gene TRBJ1-1, with D unresolved. Read coverage stops 3 residues before the CDR3 terminus; the germline J gene supplies the remainder. CDR1 and CDR2 from the germline V gene are KGHSH and LQKENI. V dropped 3 bases and J dropped 3 bases, with 8 bases sitting between them. CDR3 size: 13 residues. The complete variable domain, with remaining parts taken from reference TRBV18 and TRBJ1-1, reads NAGVMQNPRHLVRRRGQEARLRCSPMKGHSHVYWYRQLPEEGLKFMVYLQKENIIDESGMPKERFSAEFPKEGPSILRIQQVVRGDSAAYFCASSPRQDTEAFFGQGTRLTVV.